This T cell receptor (beta chain) was captured by sequencing in a study of stem cell transplantation in POMP-related autoinflammatory disease (dated by TCRdb to 2020 to 2023). Broadly, across the study: It was hypothesized that MHC class I-dependent CD8+ T-cell differentiation and positive selection are impaired by defective thymoproteasomes, resulting in skewing of the TRB repertoire. To find out how POMP deficiency affects T-cell receptor beta repertoire diversity and CDR3 characteristics, high-throughput TRB sequencing was used. Before transplant, CD4+ naive T-cell skewing, low CD8+ T-cell proportions, and reduced T-cell cytokine secretion were observed in patients.

Reading the label with the study, this specimen's time point is: before hematopoietic stem cell transplant. PRAID was marked by prominent immunodeficiency together with autoinflammation. Before TRB sequencing, the T-cell subsets, namely conventional T cells, CD8+ T cells, regulatory T cells, and T follicular helper cells, were sorted. Deletion took 6 bases off V and 2 bases off J, with a span of 10 bases between the germline ends. The germline V gene provides CDR1 SNHLY and CDR2 FYNNEI. From its cysteine to its phenylalanine, the CDR3 spans 13 amino acids. Just CDR3 DNA is preserved here, 39 bases in frame from base 1. Library construction relied on the immunoSEQ multiplex PCR assay. Per the original workflow: Repertoire diversity was quantified with Shannon entropy, accounting for clonal size distribution. Clonotype distribution inequality was measured with the Gini-Simpson index (Simpson_1-D). TCRdb limited this immuneACCESS table to in-frame rearrangements with V and J called. A share of clones is missing; checked studies link under half to unresolved V genes, and the rest is unexplained. The V and J calls and clone size are taken from that table; D and trimming were inferred from the DNA. This sample holds approximately 1,300 clones; around 80% were observed only once. The top ten hold around 13% of the sample.

Broad study findings and their caveats: PRAID patients trended toward lower TRB diversity and higher clonality across all analyzed T-cell subsets. In PRAID patients, the trend toward increased clonality and lower diversity reached statistical significance only for regulatory T cells. The number of unique TRB V-J gene pairings was restricted in PRAID patients.

As to this clone: This receptor's antigen is unknown. Base qualities are not recorded, but no much larger clone differs from it by a single base.

Recombination connected TRBV2 to TRBJ2-5; the D gene is perhaps TRBD1, from 6 matching bases. Source: Tregs from PBMCs, taken before stem cell transplantation. This sequence originates from a human donor with POMP-related autoinflammation and immune dysregulation (PRAID). The nucleotide sequence reads as follows: TGTGCCAGCAGCTCCGGGACACAAGAGACCCAGTACTTC. Translated, this is CASSSGTQETQYF.